The 12 T cell receptor beta chains presented below share a single source sample, sequenced in a study of T cell responses to AZD1222 COVID-19 vaccine. The data were produced by immunoSEQ multiplex PCR, yet TCRdb's version contains in-frame clones alone and is incomplete. The sample yields 90,000 to 120,000 clones, about nine tenths seen once. Sample: peripheral blood, taken on day 0 of AZD1222 vaccination. These receptors were taken from an adult in good health.

CDR3 sequence: CASSLSGAGEAFF. In DNA form, the CDR3 reads TGTGCCAGCAGCTTAAGTGGGGCAGGGGAAGCTTTCTTT. V is TRBV13 and J is TRBJ1-1; D perhaps matches TRBD1 (5 bases). The V end lost 2 bases, the J end lost 8 bases, and 12 bases lay between the germline ends. The CDR3 has 13 amino acids. Looked up from germline, CDR1 is PRHDT and CDR2 is FYEKMQ (reference sequence).

This chain connects TRBV7-8 to TRBJ1-2; D is unclear. Germline assignment: CDR1 SGHVS and CDR2 FQNEAQ. V gave up 6 bases and J gave up 1 base, with 6 bases separating them. This CDR3 has 12 amino acids. CDR3 region: CASSPVNYGYTF. DNA for the CDR3: TGTGCCAGCAGTCCAGTTAACTATGGCTACACCTTC.

The rearrangement links TRBV21-1 to TRBJ1-4; the tabulated D call, TRBD1, remains unverified against the DNA. TRBV21-1 is described as a pseudogene. The CDR3 is 14 amino acids. Written as DNA, the CDR3 is TGTGCCAGCAGCAAAGAGGGGGTTAATGAAAAACTGTTTTTT. As protein: CASSKEGVNEKLFF.

This clone occurred a few times. The gene calls are TRBV6-1 and TRBJ2-3; D is perhaps TRBD2 (7 bases). Trimming shortened V by 0 bases and J by 3 bases, and 16 bases separated the two germline ends. The CDR3 runs to 17 residues. Germline-derived CDR1 and CDR2 are MNHNS and SASEGT. CDR3 DNA: TGTGCCAGCAGTGAAGCGCTGGGGGGAGGGGGGACAGATACGCAGTATTTT. It yields the protein CASSEALGGGGTDTQYF.

The chain uses TRBV30 and TRBJ1-1; D not certain. V lost 3 bases, J lost 2 bases, and 4 bases lay in between. CDR1 and CDR2 from the germline V gene are GTSNPN and SVGIG (reference sequence). The CDR3 spans 11 residues. For the CDR3, the DNA is TGTGCCTGGAGAATTAACACTGAAGCTTTCTTT. The encoded protein is CAWRINTEAFF.

This sequence joins TRBV11-1 and TRBJ2-3, with unresolved D. Deletions cut 5 bases from V and 1 base from J, with 10 bases between. CDR3 size: 14 residues. In germline, CDR1 is SGHAT, CDR2 FQDESV (reference sequence). The CDR3 bases are TGTGCCAGCAGCCAAACGACCCGCACAGATACGCAGTATTTT. Amino acids: CASSQTTRTDTQYF.

Here the CDR3 DNA reads TGTGCCAGCAGCCAAGTAGGGGGAAGCAATCAGCCCCAGCATTTT. This translates into CASSQVGGSNQPQHF. The chain uses TRBV3-1 (or the pseudogene TRBV3-2) and TRBJ1-5; possible D gene TRBD1, 6 bases. The CDR3 loop spans 15 amino acids. Trimming cost V 1 base and J 1 base, with 8 bases left between them. Per germline, CDR1 LGHDT and CDR2 YNNKEL (reference sequence).

This clone was seen once. The CDR3 DNA reads as TGCGCCAGCAGCTCCCCCGACAAGGGTGCAAACTATGGCTACACCTTC. Its translation: CASSSPDKGANYGYTF. The chain carries TRBV5-1 and TRBJ1-2; no definite D call. Trimming removed 3 bases at V and 2 bases at J, with 17 bases between. Germline CDR1 is SGHRS and CDR2 is YFSETQ. This CDR3 has 16 residues.

This clone has just a few counts. This sequence joins TRBV14 and TRBJ1-1, with D perhaps matching TRBD1 (5 bases). V lost 1 base, J lost 0 bases, and 15 bases lay in between. The CDR3 has 17 amino acids. From germline, CDR1 is SGHDN and CDR2 FVKESK. In nucleotides, the CDR3 is TGTGCCAGCAGCCAAGGGTCCCGGGGGGTCGTGAACACTGAAGCTTTCTTT. This codes for CASSQGSRGVVNTEAFF.

V is TRBV27 and J is TRBJ2-7, with 8 positions matching TRBD1. Germline V gene data show CDR1 as MNHEY and CDR2 as SMNVEV (reference sequence). CDR3 length: 14 residues. The CDR3 loop is CAQQTGDQHYEQYF. DNA for the CDR3: TGTGCTCAGCAGACAGGGGACCAACACTACGAGCAGTACTTC.

The chain joins TRBV6-1 to TRBJ1-1; a possible D gene is TRBD1 (5 bases). The CDR3 is 12 residues long. The V gene's germline CDR1 is MNHNS and CDR2 SASEGT. Trimming removed 6 bases at V and 6 bases at J, with 11 bases between. The CDR3 here is CASRNQGSEAFF. The DNA for the CDR3 is TGTGCCAGCAGAAACCAGGGTTCTGAAGCTTTCTTT.

This chain uses TRBV7-2 with TRBJ1-4; perhaps TRBD1 as D (5 bases). The CDR3 is 18 residues long. The V and J ends lost 3 bases and 4 bases respectively, with 21 bases between them. Looked up from germline, CDR1 is SGHTA and CDR2 is FQGNSA. CDR3 nucleotide sequence: TGTGCCAGCAGCTTCTCGACAGACAAGTTTCTTAATAATGAAAAACTGTTTTTT. This translates into CASSFSTDKFLNNEKLFF.